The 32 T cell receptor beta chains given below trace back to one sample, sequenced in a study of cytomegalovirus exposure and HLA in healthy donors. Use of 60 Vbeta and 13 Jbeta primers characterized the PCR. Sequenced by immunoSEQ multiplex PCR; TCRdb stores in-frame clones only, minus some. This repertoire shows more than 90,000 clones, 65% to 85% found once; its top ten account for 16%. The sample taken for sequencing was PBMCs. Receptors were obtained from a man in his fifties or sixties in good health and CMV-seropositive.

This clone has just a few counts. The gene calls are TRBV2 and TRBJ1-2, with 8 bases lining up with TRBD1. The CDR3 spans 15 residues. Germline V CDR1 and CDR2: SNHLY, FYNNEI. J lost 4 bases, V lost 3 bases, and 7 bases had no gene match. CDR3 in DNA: TGTGCCAGCAGTGAGGAACAGGGGGTTACCTATGGCTACACCTTC. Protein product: CASSEEQGVTYGYTF.

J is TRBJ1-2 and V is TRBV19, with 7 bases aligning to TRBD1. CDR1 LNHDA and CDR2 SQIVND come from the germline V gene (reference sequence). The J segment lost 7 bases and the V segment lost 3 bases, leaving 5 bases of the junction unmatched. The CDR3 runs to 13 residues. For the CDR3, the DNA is TGTGCCAGTAGTATGCAAGGGGGCCCTGGCTACACCTTC. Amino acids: CASSMQGGPGYTF.

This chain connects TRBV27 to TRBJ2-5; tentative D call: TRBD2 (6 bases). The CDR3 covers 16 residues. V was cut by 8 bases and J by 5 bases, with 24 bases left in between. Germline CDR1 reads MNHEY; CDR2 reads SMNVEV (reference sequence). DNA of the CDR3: TGTGCCAGCCGACCCCTAAGCGTTAGCGGCGGGGAGACCCAGTACTTC. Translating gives CASRPLSVSGGETQYF.

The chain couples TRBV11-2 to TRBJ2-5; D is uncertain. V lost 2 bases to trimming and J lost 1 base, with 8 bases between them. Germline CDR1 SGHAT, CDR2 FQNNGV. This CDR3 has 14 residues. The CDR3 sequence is CASSLLASQETQYF. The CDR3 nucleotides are TGTGCCAGCAGCTTATTGGCAAGCCAAGAGACCCAGTACTTC.

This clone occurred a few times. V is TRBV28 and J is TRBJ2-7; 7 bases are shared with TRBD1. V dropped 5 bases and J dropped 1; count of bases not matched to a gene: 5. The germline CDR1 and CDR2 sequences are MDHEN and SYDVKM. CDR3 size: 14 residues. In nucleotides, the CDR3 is TGTGCCAGCAGTAAGGGGGACAGTTCCTACGAGCAGTACTTC. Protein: CASSKGDSSYEQYF.

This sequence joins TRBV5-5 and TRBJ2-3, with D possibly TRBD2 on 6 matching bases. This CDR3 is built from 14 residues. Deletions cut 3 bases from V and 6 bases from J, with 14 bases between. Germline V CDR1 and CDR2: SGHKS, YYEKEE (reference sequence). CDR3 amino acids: CASSSGTPDDTQYF. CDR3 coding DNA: TGTGCCAGCAGCTCCGGGACTCCAGATGATACGCAGTATTTT.

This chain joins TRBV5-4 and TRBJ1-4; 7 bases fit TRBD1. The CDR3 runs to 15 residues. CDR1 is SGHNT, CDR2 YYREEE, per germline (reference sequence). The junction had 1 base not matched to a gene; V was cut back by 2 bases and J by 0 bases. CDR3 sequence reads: CASSLGGATNEKLFF. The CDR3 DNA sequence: TGTGCCAGCAGCTTAGGGGGCGCAACTAATGAAAAACTGTTTTTT.

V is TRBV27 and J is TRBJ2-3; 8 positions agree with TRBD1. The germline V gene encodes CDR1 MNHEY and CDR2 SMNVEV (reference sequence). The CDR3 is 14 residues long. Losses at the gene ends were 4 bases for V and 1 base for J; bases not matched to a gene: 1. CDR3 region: CASSWTGRTDTQYF. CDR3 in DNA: TGTGCCAGCAGTTGGACAGGGCGCACAGATACGCAGTATTTT.

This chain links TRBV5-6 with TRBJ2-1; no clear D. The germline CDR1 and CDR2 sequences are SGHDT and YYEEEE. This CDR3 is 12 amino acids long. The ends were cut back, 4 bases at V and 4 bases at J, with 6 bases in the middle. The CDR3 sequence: CASSPTYNEQFF. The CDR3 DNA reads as TGTGCCAGCAGCCCGACTTACAATGAGCAGTTCTTC. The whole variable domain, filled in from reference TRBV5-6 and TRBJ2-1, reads DAGVTQSPTHLIKTRGQQVTLRCSPKSGHDTVSWYQQALGQGPQFIFQYYEEEERQRGNFPDRFSGHQFPNYSSELNVNALLLGDSALYLCASSPTYNEQFFGPGTRLTVL.

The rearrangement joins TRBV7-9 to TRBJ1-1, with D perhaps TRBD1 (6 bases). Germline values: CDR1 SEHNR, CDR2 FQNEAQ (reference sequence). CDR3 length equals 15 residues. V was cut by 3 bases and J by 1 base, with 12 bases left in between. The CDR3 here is CASSLRGGSNTEAFF. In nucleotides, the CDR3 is TGTGCCAGCAGCTTGAGAGGGGGTTCGAACACTGAAGCTTTCTTT.

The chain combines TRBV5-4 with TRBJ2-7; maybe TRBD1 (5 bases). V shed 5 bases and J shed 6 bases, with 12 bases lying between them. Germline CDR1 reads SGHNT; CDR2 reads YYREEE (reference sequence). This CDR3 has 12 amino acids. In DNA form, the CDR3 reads TGTGCCAGCAGGTCCCCAGGGCGCGAGCAGTACTTC. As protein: CASRSPGREQYF.

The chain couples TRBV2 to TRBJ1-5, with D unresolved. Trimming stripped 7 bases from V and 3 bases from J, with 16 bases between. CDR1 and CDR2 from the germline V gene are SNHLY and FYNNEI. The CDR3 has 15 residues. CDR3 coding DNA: TGTGCCAGCACCCTGGGAGGGTGGCACAATCAGCCCCAGCATTTT. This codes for CASTLGGWHNQPQHF. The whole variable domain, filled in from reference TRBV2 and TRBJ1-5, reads EPEVTQTPSHQVTQMGQEVILRCVPISNHLYFYWYRQILGQKVEFLVSFYNNEISEKSEIFDDQFSVERPDGSNFTLKIRSTKLEDSAMYFCASTLGGWHNQPQHFGDGTRLSIL.

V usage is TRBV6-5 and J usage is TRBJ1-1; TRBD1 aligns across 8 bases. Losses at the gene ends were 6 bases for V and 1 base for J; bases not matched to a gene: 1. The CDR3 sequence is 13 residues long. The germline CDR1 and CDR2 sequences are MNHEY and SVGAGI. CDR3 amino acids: CASRGTGNTEAFF. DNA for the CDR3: TGTGCCAGCAGGGGGACAGGGAACACTGAAGCTTTCTTT.

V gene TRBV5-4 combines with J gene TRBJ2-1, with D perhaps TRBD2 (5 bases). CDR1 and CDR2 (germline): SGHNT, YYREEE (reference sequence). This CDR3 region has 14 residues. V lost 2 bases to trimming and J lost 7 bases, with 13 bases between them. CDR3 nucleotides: TGTGCCAGCAGCTTTCCCAATAGCGTTAATGAGCAGTTCTTC. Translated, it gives CASSFPNSVNEQFF.

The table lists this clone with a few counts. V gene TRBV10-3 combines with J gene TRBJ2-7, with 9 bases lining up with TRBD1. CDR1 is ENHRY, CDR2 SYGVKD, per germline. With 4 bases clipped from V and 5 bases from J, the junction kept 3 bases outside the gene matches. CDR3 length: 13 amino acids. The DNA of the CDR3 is TGTGCCATCAGTGGACAGGGGGGCCACGAGCAGTACTTC. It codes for CAISGQGGHEQYF.

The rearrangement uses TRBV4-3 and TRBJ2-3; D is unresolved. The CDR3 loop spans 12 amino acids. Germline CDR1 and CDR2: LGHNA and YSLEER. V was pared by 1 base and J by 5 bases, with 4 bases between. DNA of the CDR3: TGCGCCAGCAGCCAAGCGGGAGATACGCAGTATTTT. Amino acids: CASSQAGDTQYF.

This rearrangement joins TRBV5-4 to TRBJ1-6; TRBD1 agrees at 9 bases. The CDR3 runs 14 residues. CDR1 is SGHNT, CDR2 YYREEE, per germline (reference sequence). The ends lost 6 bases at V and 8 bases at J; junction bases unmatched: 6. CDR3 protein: CASTSDRGDSPLHF. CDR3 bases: TGTGCCAGCACCTCGGACAGGGGAGATTCACCCCTCCACTTT.

CDR3 DNA: TGCAGCGTTGAAGACCGGAGGACGCCAGGCAATCAGCCCCAGCATTTT. Residues: CSVEDRRTPGNQPQHF. The genes are TRBV29-1 and TRBJ1-5; D is uncertain. With 0 bases removed from V and 2 bases from J, the gap between germline ends came to 14 bases. The CDR3 length is 16 residues. Germline V gene data show CDR1 as SQVTM and CDR2 as ANQGSEA.

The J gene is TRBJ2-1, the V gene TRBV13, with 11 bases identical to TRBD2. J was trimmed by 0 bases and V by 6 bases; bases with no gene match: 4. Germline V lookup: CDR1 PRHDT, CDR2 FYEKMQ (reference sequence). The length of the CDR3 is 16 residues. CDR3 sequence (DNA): TGTGCCAGCAGTGATAGCGGGGGGGACTCCTACAATGAGCAGTTCTTC. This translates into CASSDSGGDSYNEQFF.

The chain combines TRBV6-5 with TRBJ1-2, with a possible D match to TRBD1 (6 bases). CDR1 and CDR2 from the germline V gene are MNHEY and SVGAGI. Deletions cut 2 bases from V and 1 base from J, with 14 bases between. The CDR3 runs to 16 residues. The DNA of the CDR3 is TGTGCCAGCAGTTACCTTCCCGGACAGCTTAACTATGGCTACACCTTC. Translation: CASSYLPGQLNYGYTF.

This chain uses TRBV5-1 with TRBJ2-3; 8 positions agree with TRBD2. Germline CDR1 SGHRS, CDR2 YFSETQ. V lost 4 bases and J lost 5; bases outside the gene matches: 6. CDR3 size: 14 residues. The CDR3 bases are TGCGCCAGCAGCGGGGCGGGAGGAAGAGATACGCAGTATTTT. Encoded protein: CASSGAGGRDTQYF.

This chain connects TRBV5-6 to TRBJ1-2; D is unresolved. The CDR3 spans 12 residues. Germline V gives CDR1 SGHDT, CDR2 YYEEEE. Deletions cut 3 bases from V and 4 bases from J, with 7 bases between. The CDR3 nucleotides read TGTGCCAGCAGCTCAAACAGCTATGGCTACACCTTC. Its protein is CASSSNSYGYTF.

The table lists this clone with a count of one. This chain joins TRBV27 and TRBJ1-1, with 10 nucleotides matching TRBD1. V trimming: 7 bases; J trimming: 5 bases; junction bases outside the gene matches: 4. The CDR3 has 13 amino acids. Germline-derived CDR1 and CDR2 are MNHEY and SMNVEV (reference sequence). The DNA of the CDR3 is TGTGCCAGCATACCGGGACAGGGGACTGAAGCTTTCTTT. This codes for CASIPGQGTEAFF.

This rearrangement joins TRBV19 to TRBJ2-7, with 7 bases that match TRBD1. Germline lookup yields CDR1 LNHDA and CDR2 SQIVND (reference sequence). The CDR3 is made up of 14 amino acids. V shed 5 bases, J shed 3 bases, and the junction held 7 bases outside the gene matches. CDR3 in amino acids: CASSPSGTDYEQYF. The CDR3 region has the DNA TGTGCCAGTAGTCCATCCGGGACAGACTACGAGCAGTACTTC.

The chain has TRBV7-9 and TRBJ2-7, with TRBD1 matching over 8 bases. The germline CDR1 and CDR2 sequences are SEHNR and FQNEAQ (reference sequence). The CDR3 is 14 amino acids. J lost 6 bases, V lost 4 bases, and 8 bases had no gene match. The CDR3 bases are TGTGCCAGCAGCTGGGGACAGGCCCTCGGCGAGCAGTACTTC. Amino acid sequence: CASSWGQALGEQYF.

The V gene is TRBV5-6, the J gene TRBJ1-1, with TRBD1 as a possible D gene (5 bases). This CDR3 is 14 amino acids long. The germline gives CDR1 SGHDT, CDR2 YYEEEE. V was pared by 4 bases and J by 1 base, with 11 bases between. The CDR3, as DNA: TGTGCCAGCAGCCAGGGTTTGTGGAACACTGAAGCTTTCTTT. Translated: CASSQGLWNTEAFF. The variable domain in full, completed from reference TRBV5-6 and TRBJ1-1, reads DAGVTQSPTHLIKTRGQQVTLRCSPKSGHDTVSWYQQALGQGPQFIFQYYEEEERQRGNFPDRFSGHQFPNYSSELNVNALLLGDSALYLCASSQGLWNTEAFFGQGTRLTVV.

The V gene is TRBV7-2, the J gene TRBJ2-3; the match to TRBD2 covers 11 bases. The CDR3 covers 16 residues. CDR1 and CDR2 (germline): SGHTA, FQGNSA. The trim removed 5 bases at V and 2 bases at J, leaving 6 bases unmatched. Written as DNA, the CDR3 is TGTGCCAGCAGCGAACTAGCGGGGGCCTTCACAGATACGCAGTATTTT. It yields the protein CASSELAGAFTDTQYF.

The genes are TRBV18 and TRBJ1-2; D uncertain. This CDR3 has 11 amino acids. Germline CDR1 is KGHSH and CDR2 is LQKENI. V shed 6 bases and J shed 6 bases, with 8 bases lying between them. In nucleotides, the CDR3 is TGTGCCAGCTCCCTCGGGAATGGCTACACCTTC. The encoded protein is CASSLGNGYTF.

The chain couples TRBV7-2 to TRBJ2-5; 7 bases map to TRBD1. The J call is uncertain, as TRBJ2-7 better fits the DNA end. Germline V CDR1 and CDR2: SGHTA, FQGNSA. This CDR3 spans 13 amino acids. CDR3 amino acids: CASSLTQGYEQYF. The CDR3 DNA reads TGTGCCAGCAGCTTAACACAGGGGTACGAGCAGTACTTC.

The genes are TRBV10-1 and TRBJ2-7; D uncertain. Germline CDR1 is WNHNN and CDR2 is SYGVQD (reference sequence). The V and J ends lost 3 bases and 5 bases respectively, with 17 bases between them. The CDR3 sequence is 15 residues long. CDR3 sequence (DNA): TGCGCCAGCAGTGACTCCTCTCGAGGCTGGCACGAGCAGTACTTC. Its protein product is CASSDSSRGWHEQYF.

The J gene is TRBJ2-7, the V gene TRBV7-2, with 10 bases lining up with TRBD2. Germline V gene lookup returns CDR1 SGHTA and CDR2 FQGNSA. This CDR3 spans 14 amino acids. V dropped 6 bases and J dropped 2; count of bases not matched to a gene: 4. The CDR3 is CASSPGLATYEQYF. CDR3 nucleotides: TGTGCCAGCAGTCCGGGACTAGCGACCTACGAGCAGTACTTC. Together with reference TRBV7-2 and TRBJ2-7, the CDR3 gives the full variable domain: GAGVSQSPSNKVTEKGKDVELRCDPISGHTALYWYRQSLGQGLEFLIYFQGNSAPDKSGLPSDRFSAERTGGSVSTLTIQRTQQEDSAVYLCASSPGLATYEQYFGPGTRLTVT.

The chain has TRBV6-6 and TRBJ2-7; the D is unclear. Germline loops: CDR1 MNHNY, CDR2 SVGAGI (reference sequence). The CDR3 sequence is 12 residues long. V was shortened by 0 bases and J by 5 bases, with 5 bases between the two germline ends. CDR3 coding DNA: TGTGCCAGCAGTTACTCGGAGAACGAGCAGTACTTC. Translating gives CASSYSENEQYF.